What follows are 31 T cell receptor beta chains derived from one specimen sequenced in a study of blood T cell repertoires in COVID-19. Here immunoSEQ multiplex PCR was the method, and the copy in TCRdb shows in-frame clones only, minus some. This table has 40,000 to 55,000 clones, around 90% appearing once. Sequenced: peripheral blood. The receptors derive from a man between 65 and 79 years old with active COVID-19.

This chain links TRBV28 with TRBJ1-1; D is unclear. V lost 7 bases to trimming and J lost 6 bases, with 9 bases between them. Germline CDR1 MDHEN, CDR2 SYDVKM. The CDR3 has 11 residues. The CDR3 protein is CASTTIAEAFF. The CDR3 DNA sequence: TGTGCCAGCACGACAATTGCTGAAGCTTTCTTT.

The chain is built from TRBV30 and TRBJ2-2; D perhaps matches TRBD1 (6 bases). The V gene's germline CDR1 is GTSNPN and CDR2 SVGIG (reference sequence). Trimming took off 3 bases at V and 2 bases at J, with 13 bases between the two ends. The CDR3 loop spans 15 amino acids. In nucleotides, the CDR3 is TGTGCCTGGAGCGCCCCGGACAGAAACACCGGGGAGCTGTTTTTT. This encodes CAWSAPDRNTGELFF.

The V call is TRBV5-4, the J call TRBJ2-5; 14 bases fit TRBD2. J gave up 2 bases and V 4 bases, and 4 bases lay outside the gene matches. This CDR3 is 16 amino acids long. Per the germline V gene, CDR1 is SGHNT and CDR2 is YYREEE (reference sequence). The CDR3 reads CASSETSGGVQETQYF. For the CDR3, the DNA is TGTGCCAGCAGCGAGACTAGCGGGGGGGTACAAGAGACCCAGTACTTC. The full variable domain, rest sourced from reference TRBV5-4 and TRBJ2-5, is ETGVTQSPTHLIKTRGQQVTLRCSSQSGHNTVSWYQQALGQGPQFIFQYYREEENGRGNFPPRFSGLQFPNYSSELNVNALELDDSALYLCASSETSGGVQETQYFGPGTRLLVL.

The chain is built from TRBV5-1 and TRBJ2-5; 9 bases are shared with TRBD1. Looked up from germline, CDR1 is SGHRS and CDR2 is YFSETQ. The J segment lost 4 bases and the V segment lost 1 base, leaving 5 bases of the junction unmatched. The CDR3 has 15 residues. The chain's CDR3 is CASSLSGQGVETQYF. As DNA, the CDR3 is TGCGCCAGCAGCTTGTCGGGACAGGGCGTAGAGACCCAGTACTTC.

The V and J genes are TRBV6-4 and TRBJ1-6; D is unclear. The CDR3 length is 14 residues. Trimming stripped 6 bases from V and 9 bases from J, with 15 bases between. Germline V gene lookup returns CDR1 MRHNA and CDR2 SNTAGT. The DNA of the CDR3 is TGTGCCAGCAGCCGGTCACCCGGGGTTTCACCCCTCCACTTT. It codes for CASSRSPGVSPLHF.

The CDR3 loop reads CASSSETSRVVYGYTF. The DNA of the CDR3 is TGCGCCAGCAGCTCGGAAACCTCCAGGGTTGTCTATGGCTACACCTTC. The chain links TRBV5-1 to TRBJ1-2; D might be TRBD1 (5 bases). Germline V lookup: CDR1 SGHRS, CDR2 YFSETQ. The CDR3 consists of 16 residues. The V end lost 3 bases, the J end lost 4 bases, and 19 bases lay between the germline ends.

This clone was counted once. V gene TRBV5-8 combines with J gene TRBJ2-7, with 8 bases aligning to TRBD1. With V trimmed by 4 bases and J by 1 base, 7 bases remained unmatched. Germline V CDR1 and CDR2: SGHTS, YDEGEE. The CDR3 is 15 amino acids. CDR3 amino acids: CASSADRVLSYEQYF. For the CDR3, the DNA is TGTGCCAGCAGCGCGGACAGGGTCCTTTCCTACGAGCAGTACTTC.

This chain joins TRBV6-4 and TRBJ1-2, with D perhaps TRBD1 (5 bases). The V gene's germline CDR1 is MRHNA and CDR2 SNTAGT. V lost 3 bases to trimming and J lost 7 bases, with 9 bases between them. This CDR3 contains 12 residues. CDR3 DNA sequence: TGTGCCAGCAGTGAGCCAGGGTCTGGCTACACCTTC. Translation gives CASSEPGSGYTF.

The rearrangement links TRBV19 to TRBJ1-5, with D perhaps matching TRBD1 (6 bases). The length of the CDR3 is 13 residues. The V and J ends lost 3 bases and 6 bases respectively, with 9 bases between them. Germline V gives CDR1 LNHDA, CDR2 SQIVND (reference sequence). The DNA of the CDR3 is TGTGCCAGTAGTATCCAGGGGAGTCAGCCCCAGCATTTT. Protein product: CASSIQGSQPQHF.

The V call is TRBV7-6, the J call TRBJ1-3, with D perhaps matching TRBD1 (5 bases). V lost 0 bases, J lost 1 base, and 10 bases lay in between. Germline loops: CDR1 SGHVS, CDR2 FNYEAQ. The CDR3 runs to 16 residues. The CDR3 region has the DNA TGTGCCAGCAGCTTAGCGACCCGGACATCTGGAAACACCATATATTTT. It yields the protein CASSLATRTSGNTIYF.

The rearrangement uses TRBV5-1 and TRBJ2-2, with 12 positions matching TRBD2. Germline loops: CDR1 SGHRS, CDR2 YFSETQ. J lost 10 bases, V lost 0 bases, and 7 bases had no gene match. The CDR3 contains 16 residues. CDR3 DNA: TGCGCCAGCAGCTTGGAGGCTAGCGGGGGGGCCGTGGAGCTGTTTTTT. It yields the protein CASSLEASGGAVELFF.

The chain joins TRBV9 to TRBJ2-5; TRBD1 aligns across 9 bases. Losses at the gene ends were 2 bases for V and 3 bases for J; bases not matched to a gene: 5. The CDR3 loop spans 15 amino acids. Germline CDR1 is SGDLS and CDR2 is YYNGEE. This CDR3 reads CASSVAGQGKETQYF. The CDR3 bases are TGTGCCAGCAGCGTGGCAGGACAGGGGAAAGAGACCCAGTACTTC.

J is TRBJ2-2 and V is TRBV27, with 12 positions matching TRBD1. This CDR3 contains 19 residues. Germline V gene data show CDR1 as MNHEY and CDR2 as SMNVEV (reference sequence). The J segment lost 3 bases and the V segment lost 6 bases, leaving 14 bases of the junction unmatched. CDR3 in amino acids: CASRYDPGQGAGYTGELFF. The CDR3 DNA is TGTGCCAGCAGATATGACCCGGGACAGGGGGCGGGGTACACCGGGGAGCTGTTTTTT.

The chain carries TRBV7-2 and TRBJ2-1; D is perhaps TRBD1 (6 bases). Trimming shortened V by 5 bases and J by 13 bases, and 15 bases separated the two germline ends. The CDR3 covers 12 residues. Looked up from germline, CDR1 is SGHTA and CDR2 is FQGNSA. CDR3 nucleotides: TGTGCCAGCAGCCCGTACAGGGAAGAACAGTTCTTC. Protein: CASSPYREEQFF.

This sequence joins TRBV24-1 and TRBJ2-5, with 11 bases matching TRBD2. The CDR3 has 15 residues. Germline V lookup: CDR1 KGHDR, CDR2 SFDVKD. Losses at the gene ends were 3 bases for V and 5 bases for J; bases not matched to a gene: 4. DNA for the CDR3: TGTGCCACCAGTGATCCAAGGACTAGCGGGGAGACCCAGTACTTC. It translates to CATSDPRTSGETQYF.

CDR3 DNA sequence: TGTGCCAGCAGCTCCGGGACTAGCGGGGGATACAATGAGCAGTTCTTC. It encodes CASSSGTSGGYNEQFF. The V gene is TRBV7-6, the J gene TRBJ2-1; 14 bases align to TRBD2. From germline, CDR1 is SGHVS and CDR2 FNYEAQ. Losses at the gene ends were 4 bases for V and 4 bases for J; bases not matched to a gene: 3. The CDR3 extends over 16 amino acids. The full variable domain, its missing parts supplied by reference TRBV7-6 and TRBJ2-1, is GAGVSQSPRYKVTKRGQDVALRCDPISGHVSLYWYRQALGQGPEFLTYFNYEAQQDKSGLPNDRFSAERPEGSISTLTIQRTEQRDSAMYRCASSSGTSGGYNEQFFGPGTRLTVL.

The chain links TRBV29-1 to TRBJ2-7; 7 positions match TRBD1. The CDR3 length is 16 residues. V lost 4 bases to trimming and J lost 0 bases; unmatched junction nucleotides: 12. CDR1 SQVTM and CDR2 ANQGSEA come from the germline V gene. The CDR3 coding sequence is TGCAGCGTTGGACCATCGGACAGGAGGAGCTCCTACGAGCAGTACTTC. It encodes CSVGPSDRRSSYEQYF.

Only one count was recorded for this clone. The rearrangement joins TRBV7-3 to TRBJ2-3, with a weak D call TRBD2 (6 bases). V was pared by 5 bases and J by 0 bases, with 12 bases between. The CDR3 has 15 amino acids. The V gene's germline CDR1 is SGHTA and CDR2 FQGTGA. The CDR3 nucleotides read TGTGCCAGCAGCCCCGCCGGGACTAGCACAGATACGCAGTATTTT. Encoded protein: CASSPAGTSTDTQYF. The whole variable domain, filled in from reference TRBV7-3 and TRBJ2-3, reads GAGVSQTPSNKVTEKGKYVELRCDPISGHTALYWYRQSLGQGPEFLIYFQGTGAADDSGLPNDRFFAVRPEGSVSTLKIQRTERGDSAVYLCASSPAGTSTDTQYFGPGTRLTVL.

The rearrangement joins TRBV6-5 to TRBJ2-3, with 9 positions matching TRBD2. This CDR3 has 15 amino acids. V shed 4 bases, J shed 4 bases, and the junction held 6 bases outside the gene matches. CDR1 MNHEY and CDR2 SVGAGI come from the germline V gene. The CDR3, as DNA: TGTGCCAGCAGTTCATTAGCGGGGGAATCAGATACGCAGTATTTT. This translates into CASSSLAGESDTQYF.

The CDR3 DNA is TGTGCCAGCAGCGACAGAGCACAACACGGCCAGGGGGGCATGCAGTTCTTC. It yields the protein CASSDRAQHGQGGMQFF. This chain uses TRBV28 with TRBJ2-1; weak D call: TRBD1 (7 bases). The CDR3 consists of 17 residues. Trimming left V 6 bases short and J 12 bases short, with 30 bases between. The V gene's germline CDR1 is MDHEN and CDR2 SYDVKM.

The chain combines TRBV18 with TRBJ1-5; D is perhaps TRBD1 (5 bases). Germline CDR1 KGHSH, CDR2 LQKENI. The CDR3 is made up of 15 amino acids. Trimming took off 6 bases at V and 2 bases at J, with 14 bases between the two ends. CDR3 residues: CASSPQTARNQPQHF. In DNA, the CDR3 is TGTGCCAGCTCGCCCCAGACAGCTCGCAATCAGCCCCAGCATTTT.

The gene calls are TRBV7-9 and TRBJ1-4; 7 bases fit TRBD1. The CDR3 totals 15 residues. From germline, CDR1 is SEHNR and CDR2 FQNEAQ (reference sequence). V lost 1 base and J lost 4; bases outside the gene matches: 3. CDR3 region: CASSLEGQINEKLFF. In DNA form, the CDR3 reads TGTGCCAGCAGCTTAGAGGGACAGATTAATGAAAAACTGTTTTTT.

The genes are TRBV28 and TRBJ1-1; 7 nucleotides match TRBD1. The CDR3 is 14 residues long. From germline, CDR1 is MDHEN and CDR2 SYDVKM. J gave up 1 base and V 10 bases, and 9 bases lay outside the gene matches. CDR3 sequence (DNA): TGTGCCACCCACCTGCACAGGGGGAACACTGAAGCTTTCTTT. It encodes CATHLHRGNTEAFF.

The gene calls are TRBV14 and TRBJ2-1; TRBD2 aligns across 10 bases. The CDR3 has 15 amino acids. Germline V CDR1 and CDR2: SGHDN, FVKESK. Trimming cost V 1 base and J 4 bases; bases outside gene matches: 1. The CDR3 spells CASSQVAGGYNEQFF. DNA for the CDR3: TGTGCCAGCAGCCAAGTAGCGGGGGGTTACAATGAGCAGTTCTTC.

The rearrangement uses TRBV3-1 (or the pseudogene TRBV3-2) and TRBJ1-2; D may be TRBD1 (6 bases). V dropped 4 bases and J dropped 4 bases, with 16 bases sitting between them. The CDR3 consists of 15 residues. CDR1 is LGHDT and CDR2 is YNNKEL in the germline V gene (reference sequence). The CDR3 protein is CASSRSLQGFYGYTF. For the CDR3, the DNA is TGTGCCAGCAGCCGCTCCCTACAGGGTTTCTATGGCTACACCTTC.

The chain recombines TRBV24-1 with TRBJ2-1; no firm D call. CDR1 is KGHDR, CDR2 SFDVKD, per germline. The CDR3 is 13 residues long. V was shortened by 4 bases and J by 10 bases, with 13 bases between the two germline ends. In DNA form, the CDR3 reads TGTGCCACCAGTGACCGCGAACTCGCGGAGCAGTTCTTC. Translation: CATSDRELAEQFF.

V and J are TRBV3-1 (or the pseudogene TRBV3-2) and TRBJ1-5, with D maybe TRBD1 (5 bases). V lost 2 bases and J lost 7, with 12 bases in between. This CDR3 spans 14 amino acids. Germline CDR1 LGHDT, CDR2 YNNKEL (reference sequence). As DNA, the CDR3 is TGTGCCAGCAGCCAAACAGGTCTGGACCAGCCCCAGCATTTT. It encodes CASSQTGLDQPQHF.

The V gene is TRBV6-1, the J gene TRBJ2-3; 7 bases are shared with TRBD2. CDR3 length equals 15 residues. Germline values: CDR1 MNHNS, CDR2 SASEGT. After removal of 1 base from V and 5 bases from J, the junction contained 6 bases not matched to a gene. CDR3 coding DNA: TGTGCCAGCAGTGAAGGGGGAGGGCTTGGAGATACGCAGTATTTT. This sequence encodes CASSEGGGLGDTQYF.

This chain joins TRBV5-5 and TRBJ1-3; D is uncertain. The CDR3 runs to 14 residues. Germline assignment: CDR1 SGHKS and CDR2 YYEKEE (reference sequence). Trimming pared 3 bases from V and 0 bases from J, leaving 7 bases between. Written as DNA, the CDR3 is TGTGCCAGCAGCTCGGTTTTCTCTGGAAACACCATATATTTT. Amino acid sequence: CASSSVFSGNTIYF.

The chain links TRBV11-3 to TRBJ2-1; the D gene is possibly TRBD1 (5 bases). In germline, CDR1 is SGHNT, CDR2 YENEEA. The CDR3 length is 15 residues. The V end was cut by 3 bases, the J end by 4 bases, with 13 bases between. The CDR3 loop is CASSFSSDKYNEQFF. The CDR3 DNA is TGTGCCAGCAGCTTCAGTTCGGACAAGTACAATGAGCAGTTCTTC. The whole variable domain, remainder taken from reference TRBV11-3 and TRBJ2-1, is EAGVVQSPRYKIIEKKQPVAFWCNPISGHNTLYWYLQNLGQGPELLIRYENEEAVDDSQLPKDRFSAERLKGVDSTLKIQPAELGDSAVYLCASSFSSDKYNEQFFGPGTRLTVL.

The chain uses TRBV5-6 and TRBJ1-5, with D uncertain. The CDR3 has 10 residues. Germline CDR1 SGHDT, CDR2 YYEEEE. V was trimmed by 1 base and J by 10 bases, leaving 3 bases between them. The CDR3 protein is CASSLSPQHF. CDR3 DNA: TGTGCCAGCAGCTTGTCTCCCCAGCATTTT.